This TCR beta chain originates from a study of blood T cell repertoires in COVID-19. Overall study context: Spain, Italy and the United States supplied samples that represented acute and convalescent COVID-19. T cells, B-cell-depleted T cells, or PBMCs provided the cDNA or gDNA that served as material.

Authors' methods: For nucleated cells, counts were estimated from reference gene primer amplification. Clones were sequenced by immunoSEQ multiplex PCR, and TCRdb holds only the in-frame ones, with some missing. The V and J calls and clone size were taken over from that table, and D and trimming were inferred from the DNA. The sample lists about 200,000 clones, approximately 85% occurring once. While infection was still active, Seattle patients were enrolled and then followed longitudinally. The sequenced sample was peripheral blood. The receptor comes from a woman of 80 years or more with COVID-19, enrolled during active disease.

CDR3 DNA sequence: TGCGCCAGCAGACTGGGAACAGACAGGTGGGATGGCTACACCTTC. It codes for CASRLGTDRWDGYTF. The gene calls are TRBV5-1 and TRBJ1-2, with D possibly TRBD1 on 6 matching bases. Trimming shortened V by 5 bases and J by 6 bases, and 20 bases separated the two germline ends. CDR1 SGHRS and CDR2 YFSETQ come from the germline V gene. The CDR3 has 15 amino acids.